Following are 30 T cell receptor beta chains from one sample sequenced in a study. TCRdb re-analysed the RT-PCR reads in MiXCR, keeping a single row per CDR3 protein. The repertoire has about 680,000 distinct CDR3 sequences, approximately 15% of them found once; the top ten carry 3.6%. The sample was memory CD4+ T cells from blood. The receptors were gathered from a female donor in good health, serving as a healthy control.

This clonotype appeared many times. The chain employs TRBV7-2 and TRBJ2-5, with a possible D match to TRBD2 (5 bases). The CDR3 length is 13 residues. Germline assignment: CDR1 SGHTA and CDR2 FQGNSA. Trimming left V 3 bases short and J 2 bases short, with 7 bases between. The CDR3 DNA sequence: TGTGCCAGCAGCTTTGGCGGGCAAGAGACCCAGTACTTC. It is translated as CASSFGGQETQYF.

This clonotype appeared many times. The chain uses TRBV6-6 and TRBJ2-7; 13 bases align to TRBD2. The CDR3 totals 19 residues. Trimming at V came to 7 bases and at J to 0 bases, leaving 15 bases not matched to a gene. CDR1 is MNHNY, CDR2 SVGAGI, per germline (reference sequence). The CDR3 protein is CASTPSMGLAGLDSYEQYF. DNA for the CDR3: TGTGCCAGCACTCCCTCAATGGGACTAGCGGGGCTAGACTCCTACGAGCAGTACTTC.

This clonotype has just a few counts. The V and J genes are TRBV20-1 and TRBJ1-5, with D hard to call. The CDR3 consists of 13 residues. CDR1 and CDR2 from the germline V gene are DFQATT and SNEGSKA (reference sequence). V dropped 3 bases and J dropped 3 bases, with 9 bases sitting between them. The CDR3 reads CSASRGLNQPQHF. CDR3 bases: TGCAGTGCTAGTAGAGGGCTCAATCAGCCCCAGCATTTT.

This clonotype was detected many times. The genes are TRBV5-1 and TRBJ2-5; D may correspond to TRBD1 or TRBD2 (5 bases each). The V gene lost 0 bases and the J gene lost 1 base, with 10 bases spanning the gap. Germline CDR1 is SGHRS and CDR2 is YFSETQ. This CDR3 has 15 residues. The CDR3 DNA sequence: TGCGCCAGCAGCTTGGCCCCCGGGGCCCAAGAGACCCAGTACTTC. Its protein product is CASSLAPGAQETQYF.

The chain combines TRBV7-2 with TRBJ2-1; D ambiguous. The CDR3 spans 12 residues. The germline V and J ends were trimmed by 6 bases and 6 bases, with 9 bases remaining between them. Per germline, CDR1 SGHTA and CDR2 FQGNSA. Here the CDR3 reads CASRPDFNEQFF. As DNA, the CDR3 is TGTGCCAGCAGGCCCGACTTCAATGAGCAGTTCTTC.

V is TRBV12-3 or TRBV12-4 and J is TRBJ1-5; weak D call: TRBD1 (5 bases). Trimming shortened V by 5 bases and J by 4 bases, and 18 bases separated the two germline ends. The CDR3 length is 16 residues. The CDR3 region has the DNA TGTGCCAGCAGTCCCACGCGGGGACTAGGAAATCAGCCCCAGCATTTT. Translated: CASSPTRGLGNQPQHF.

In its sample, this clonotype was seen a few times. The rearrangement uses TRBV20-1 and TRBJ1-2, with D perhaps TRBD1 (6 bases). Germline values: CDR1 DFQATT, CDR2 SNEGSKA (reference sequence). Trimming took off 1 base at V and 0 bases at J, with 12 bases between the two ends. The CDR3 spans 15 residues. The CDR3 is CSARVWGGPNYGYTF. Written as DNA, the CDR3 is TGCAGTGCTAGAGTTTGGGGGGGCCCTAACTATGGCTACACCTTC.

This clonotype showed up just a few times. The chain has TRBV28 and TRBJ1-4; no firm D call. V dropped 5 bases and J dropped 7 bases, with 8 bases sitting between them. The CDR3 has 12 amino acids. Germline assignment: CDR1 MDHEN and CDR2 SYDVKM. The CDR3 reads CASSPRTEKLFF. In nucleotides, the CDR3 is TGTGCCAGCAGTCCGAGGACTGAAAAACTGTTTTTT.

There are many counts of this clonotype. The chain combines TRBV15 with TRBJ2-1; 7 nucleotides agree with TRBD2. Germline V gene data show CDR1 as LNHNV and CDR2 as YYDKDF (reference sequence). The CDR3 has 16 residues. Germline trimming cut 5 bases from V and 6 bases from J; bases unmatched to any gene: 13. The CDR3 here is CATSVGAGAHANEQFF. CDR3 DNA sequence: TGTGCCACCAGCGTTGGGGCGGGAGCCCATGCCAATGAGCAGTTCTTC.

This clonotype has at least ten counts. The chain carries TRBV20-1 and TRBJ1-3; weak D call: TRBD1 (6 bases). Trimming pared 3 bases from V and 0 bases from J, leaving 12 bases between. The CDR3 is made up of 15 amino acids. Germline values: CDR1 DFQATT, CDR2 SNEGSKA (reference sequence). CDR3 bases: TGCAGTGCTAGCCCGGGACACTACTCTGGAAACACCATATATTTT. Translating it yields CSASPGHYSGNTIYF.

This clonotype was observed a few times. This chain uses TRBV9 with TRBJ2-1; the match to TRBD2 covers 10 bases. This CDR3 is built from 17 residues. Trimming took 0 bases from V and 10 from J; bases not matched to a gene: 13. The germline gives CDR1 SGDLS, CDR2 YYNGEE. The CDR3 loop reads CASSVATGAGGPGEQFF. Here the CDR3 DNA reads TGTGCCAGCAGCGTAGCTACGGGAGCGGGAGGGCCGGGGGAGCAGTTCTTC.

This clonotype was seen more than once but under ten times. This CDR3 reads CASSPGRGNNYGYTF. As DNA, the CDR3 is TGCGCCAGCTCCCCCGGACGGGGAAATAACTATGGCTACACCTTC. V is TRBV5-1 and J is TRBJ1-2; D not resolved. Deletions cut 7 bases from V and 1 base from J, with 17 bases between. From germline, CDR1 is SGHRS and CDR2 YFSETQ. CDR3 size: 15 residues. The variable domain in full, completed from reference TRBV5-1 and TRBJ1-2, reads KAGVTQTPRYLIKTRGQQVTLSCSPISGHRSVSWYQQTPGQGLQFLFEYFSETQRNKGNFPGRFSGRQFSNSRSEMNVSTLELGDSALYLCASSPGRGNNYGYTFGSGTRLTVV.

In its sample, this clonotype was seen a few times. This rearrangement joins TRBV12-3 or TRBV12-4 to TRBJ1-6; D gene unclear. This CDR3 comprises 12 residues. Trimming stripped 6 bases from V and 9 bases from J, with 9 bases between. CDR3 in amino acids: CASRGGPSPLHF. The DNA of the CDR3 is TGTGCCAGCAGAGGAGGGCCTTCACCCCTCCACTTT.

This clonotype was observed a handful of times. The chain employs TRBV12-3 or TRBV12-4 and TRBJ1-3; no clear D gene. The CDR3 is 13 residues long. Trimming removed 5 bases from V and 1 base from J, with 6 bases in between. The CDR3, as DNA: TGTGCCAGCAGTATCACTTCTGGAAACACCATATATTTT. Its translation: CASSITSGNTIYF.

J is TRBJ2-7 and V is TRBV4-3, with 7 bases matching TRBD1. Germline lookup yields CDR1 LGHNA and CDR2 YSLEER. V was pared by 0 bases and J by 0 bases, with 8 bases of the junction left unmatched. CDR3 length: 17 residues. In DNA form, the CDR3 reads TGCGCCAGCAGCCAAGATCTGAGAACAGGGGACTCCTACGAGCAGTACTTC. As protein: CASSQDLRTGDSYEQYF.

This clonotype was counted ten times or more. The chain combines TRBV18 with TRBJ2-7, with D possibly matching TRBD2 (6 bases). The germline V and J ends were trimmed by 2 bases and 6 bases, with 14 bases remaining between them. Germline values: CDR1 KGHSH, CDR2 LQKENI. This CDR3 contains 14 residues. The CDR3 nucleotides read TGTGCCAGCTCACCAACCGGGGGAATCGGCGAGCAGTACTTC. Translated: CASSPTGGIGEQYF.

This clonotype was seen a handful of times. The CDR3 DNA follows: TGTGCCAGCAGCTTAGCGGGGGGCATCTCCTACGAGCAGTACTTC. The encoded protein is CASSLAGGISYEQYF. J is TRBJ2-7 and V is TRBV7-3; 8 nucleotides match TRBD2. The junction had 3 bases not matched to a gene; V was cut back by 2 bases and J by 0 bases. Germline V CDR1 and CDR2: SGHTA, FQGTGA. This CDR3 spans 15 amino acids.

This clonotype showed up many times. The J gene is TRBJ1-1, the V gene TRBV13; tentative D call: TRBD1 (6 bases). Germline CDR1 PRHDT, CDR2 FYEKMQ (reference sequence). The CDR3 contains 15 residues. Trimming took 0 bases from V and 0 from J, leaving 8 bases between them. CDR3 DNA: TGTGCCAGCAGCTTAGGCGGACAGTTGAACACTGAAGCTTTCTTT. Residues: CASSLGGQLNTEAFF. Based on the CDR3 plus reference TRBV13 and TRBJ1-1, the full variable domain is AAGVIQSPRHLIKEKRETATLKCYPIPRHDTVYWYQQGPGQDPQFLISFYEKMQSDKGSIPDRFSAQQFSDYHSELNMSSLELGDSALYFCASSLGGQLNTEAFFGQGTRLTVV.

This clonotype has a count of ten or more. The CDR3 coding sequence is TGCGCCAGCAGCGTACAGGGTTTGCGGGACAATGAGCAGTTCTTC. The encoded protein is CASSVQGLRDNEQFF. V and J are TRBV5-1 and TRBJ2-1; possible D gene TRBD1, 6 bases. The CDR3 is 15 amino acids. V was pared by 4 bases and J by 5 bases, with 16 bases between. CDR1 and CDR2 from the germline V gene are SGHRS and YFSETQ. The complete variable domain, with remaining parts taken from reference TRBV5-1 and TRBJ2-1, reads KAGVTQTPRYLIKTRGQQVTLSCSPISGHRSVSWYQQTPGQGLQFLFEYFSETQRNKGNFPGRFSGRQFSNSRSEMNVSTLELGDSALYLCASSVQGLRDNEQFFGPGTRLTVL.

This clonotype was detected many times. The V and J genes are TRBV20-1 and TRBJ2-3, with D possibly called TRBD1 or TRBD2 (5 bases each). In germline, CDR1 is DFQATT, CDR2 SNEGSKA (reference sequence). The CDR3 consists of 16 residues. Trimming pared 0 bases from V and 0 bases from J, leaving 13 bases between. CDR3 region: CSARDRVGESTDTQYF. The CDR3 DNA is TGCAGTGCTAGAGATCGCGTGGGGGAGAGCACAGATACGCAGTATTTT.

There are many counts of this clonotype. This chain joins TRBV7-8 and TRBJ2-7, with 7 bases that match TRBD1. Germline lookup yields CDR1 SGHVS and CDR2 FQNEAQ. CDR3 length equals 12 residues. J gave up 10 bases and V 1 base, and 4 bases lay outside the gene matches. The CDR3 DNA sequence: TGTGCCAGCAGCTTAGATAGGGGGCCCCAGTACTTC. Translation gives CASSLDRGPQYF.

A single count supports this clonotype. The chain couples TRBV4-3 to TRBJ2-3, with 7 bases matching TRBD2. V dropped 4 bases and J dropped 0; count of bases not matched to a gene: 13. Germline CDR1 reads LGHNA; CDR2 reads YSLEER. The CDR3 is 18 residues long. DNA for the CDR3: TGCGCCAGCAGCCTCTATAAAGGGCGGGGGACTAGCACAGATACGCAGTATTTT. Translation: CASSLYKGRGTSTDTQYF.

This clonotype showed up just a few times. The chain employs TRBV10-3 and TRBJ1-1; possible D gene TRBD1, 5 bases. CDR3 length: 14 amino acids. Germline V CDR1 and CDR2: ENHRY, SYGVKD. Trimming cost V 5 bases and J 4 bases, with 14 bases left between them. CDR3 loop: CAISRFGGGTEAFF. In nucleotides, the CDR3 is TGTGCCATCAGTCGGTTTGGGGGAGGCACTGAAGCTTTCTTT.

Details on this clonotype: A read error may produce the germline difference seen at one junction end. CDR3 coding DNA: TGCAGTGCCAGAGAGGCCGTCCGGAACACTGAAGCTTTCTTT. The encoded protein is CSAREAVRNTEAFF. The J gene is TRBJ1-1, the V gene TRBV20-1; the D is unclear. The CDR3 covers 14 residues. Germline assignment: CDR1 DFQATT and CDR2 SNEGSKA (reference sequence).

This clonotype showed up just a few times. The gene calls are TRBV6-2 or TRBV6-3 and TRBJ2-1; a weak D match, TRBD1 (5 bases). CDR3 size: 12 residues. Trimming took off 5 bases at V and 9 bases at J, with 11 bases between the two ends. Germline CDR1 and CDR2: MNHEY and SVGEGT. The CDR3 loop reads CASSTRATEQFF. CDR3 in DNA: TGTGCCAGCAGTACCAGGGCGACTGAGCAGTTCTTC.

The sample holds many counts of this clonotype. This rearrangement joins TRBV7-2 to TRBJ2-5; possibly TRBD2 for D (6 bases). This CDR3 spans 13 amino acids. Germline V gene sequence: CDR1 SGHTA, CDR2 FQGNSA. V was clipped by 5 bases and J by 9 bases, with 16 bases between them. CDR3 amino acids: CASSPRQEGAQYF. As DNA, the CDR3 is TGTGCCAGCAGCCCCCGGCAGGAGGGCGCCCAGTACTTC.

This clonotype was seen more than once but under ten times. The V gene is TRBV10-3, the J gene TRBJ2-6; TRBD2 is a possible D gene (6 bases). Germline values: CDR1 ENHRY, CDR2 SYGVKD. The CDR3 length is 15 residues. V was trimmed by 3 bases and J by 4 bases, leaving 10 bases between them. The DNA for the CDR3 is TGTGCCATCAGTGACGGGAGTGCGGGGGCCAACGTCCTGACTTTC. Its translation is CAISDGSAGANVLTF.

This clonotype was observed a handful of times. For the CDR3, the DNA is TGCAGCTTAGCTCGGGACTCCAGCATGAACACTGAAGCTTTCTTT. It yields the protein CSLARDSSMNTEAFF. The V call is TRBV29-1, the J call TRBJ1-1; D might be TRBD1 (5 bases). V lost 8 bases, J lost 0 bases, and 19 bases lay in between. Germline V gene sequence: CDR1 SQVTM, CDR2 ANQGSEA. The CDR3 spans 15 residues.

This clonotype has at least ten counts. This chain uses TRBV5-4 with TRBJ2-3, with 7 bases fitting TRBD1. The germline CDR1 and CDR2 sequences are SGHNT and YYREEE (reference sequence). The CDR3 runs to 14 residues. V shed 4 bases, J shed 6 bases, and the junction held 8 bases outside the gene matches. CDR3 amino acids: CASSQQQGPDTQYF. The CDR3 DNA sequence: TGTGCCAGCAGCCAACAACAGGGGCCCGATACGCAGTATTTT.

In this sample, this clonotype turned up many times. V gene TRBV6-5 combines with J gene TRBJ1-6; the D gene is possibly TRBD1 (5 bases). Trimming stripped 3 bases from V and 7 bases from J, with 16 bases between. The CDR3 sequence is 16 residues long. Germline V gene data show CDR1 as MNHEY and CDR2 as SVGAGI. DNA of the CDR3: TGTGCCAGCAGTTATGATTCTGACAGAAGGAATTCACCCCTCCACTTT. Translation: CASSYDSDRRNSPLHF.